These 30 T cell receptor beta chains share one sample of origin, sequenced in a study of shared clonotypes between healthy human individuals. TCRdb keeps only in-frame clones here, not all; method: immunoSEQ multiplex PCR. The table records hundreds of thousands of clones, about 95% of them present only once. Positive CCR7 selection of CD45RO-negative cells yielded the naive CD8 cells, and terminally differentiated effector memory CD45RA+ cells were excluded. The sequenced sample was naive CD8+ T cells sorted from blood. The receptors originated from a young woman in good health.

The CDR3 nucleotides read TGTGCCAGCAGTCCCGGGACTAGCGGGAGTAGCGAGCAGTACTTC. Amino acid sequence: CASSPGTSGSSEQYF. This chain connects TRBV27 to TRBJ2-7; 14 nucleotides align to TRBD2. J gave up 6 bases and V 5 bases, and 6 bases lay outside the gene matches. The germline V gene has CDR1 MNHEY and CDR2 SMNVEV (reference sequence). CDR3 size: 15 residues.

The chain employs TRBV5-6 and TRBJ2-5, with D unresolved. V lost 1 base and J 3 bases, leaving 7 bases between the germline ends. The CDR3 is 13 residues long. From germline, CDR1 is SGHDT and CDR2 YYEEEE. The CDR3 here is CASSLYGKETQYF. In DNA, the CDR3 is TGTGCCAGCAGCTTGTATGGAAAAGAGACCCAGTACTTC.

This sequence joins TRBV18 and TRBJ1-2; a weak D match, TRBD1 (5 bases). This CDR3 region has 12 residues. The V end lost 4 bases, the J end lost 4 bases, and 7 bases lay between the germline ends. The germline V gene has CDR1 KGHSH and CDR2 LQKENI. The CDR3 loop is CASSQDSYGYTF. The CDR3 bases are TGTGCCAGCTCACAAGACAGCTATGGCTACACCTTC.

Only one count was recorded for this clone. V gene TRBV9 combines with J gene TRBJ1-3; tentative D call: TRBD1 (5 bases). The CDR3 loop spans 15 amino acids. V was pared by 1 base and J by 3 bases, with 11 bases between. Germline CDR1 and CDR2: SGDLS and YYNGEE. The CDR3 loop is CASSVSGGSGNTIYF. The CDR3 coding sequence is TGTGCCAGCAGCGTATCCGGGGGGAGTGGAAACACCATATATTTT. The variable domain in full, completed from reference TRBV9 and TRBJ1-3, reads DSGVTQTPKHLITATGQRVTLRCSPRSGDLSVYWYQQSLDQGLQFLIQYYNGEERAKGNILERFSAQQFPDLHSELNLSSLELGDSALYFCASSVSGGSGNTIYFGEGSWLTVV.

The genes are TRBV4-1 and TRBJ1-1; D unclear. Between the trimmed V and J ends, which lost 0 bases and 11 bases, there was a span of 16 bases. In germline, CDR1 is MGHRA, CDR2 YSYEKL. There are 14 residues in the CDR3. The CDR3 reads CASSQDPGSMEAFF. For the CDR3, the DNA is TGCGCCAGCAGCCAAGATCCCGGGTCGATGGAGGCTTTCTTT.

This clone was observed a single time. The chain recombines TRBV10-3 with TRBJ2-7; no reliable D call. There are 13 residues in the CDR3. CDR1 ENHRY and CDR2 SYGVKD come from the germline V gene. V was pared by 7 bases and J by 4 bases, with 14 bases between. CDR3 in amino acids: CAINPAPRYEQYF. The CDR3 bases are TGTGCCATCAATCCAGCCCCTAGGTACGAGCAGTACTTC.

This chain uses TRBV6-5 with TRBJ2-2; 8 bases are shared with TRBD2. Trimming removed 7 bases from V and 6 bases from J; junction bases left unmatched: 10. Germline V CDR1 and CDR2: MNHEY, SVGAGI. The CDR3 spans 15 residues. The CDR3 sequence: CASIGTSGWPGELFF. CDR3 DNA sequence: TGTGCCAGCATAGGGACTAGTGGCTGGCCCGGGGAGCTGTTTTTT.

This clone has just one count. The J gene is TRBJ2-7, the V gene TRBV10-1; TRBD2 matches at 8 bases. Germline V gives CDR1 WNHNN, CDR2 SYGVQD (reference sequence). Germline trimming cut 0 bases from V and 7 bases from J; bases unmatched to any gene: 5. The CDR3 extends over 14 amino acids. CDR3 DNA: TGCGCCAGCAGTGAGTCTGGAGCGGGAGCTGAGCAGTACTTC. Its protein product is CASSESGAGAEQYF.

This clone was seen only once. This chain connects TRBV14 to TRBJ2-5; 7 positions agree with TRBD1. The V segment lost 5 bases and the J segment 2 bases; nucleotides outside the gene matches: 11. Germline CDR1 SGHDN, CDR2 FVKESK. This CDR3 has 16 amino acids. The CDR3 sequence: CASSYSGTVWQETQYF. CDR3 coding DNA: TGTGCCAGCAGCTACTCCGGGACAGTGTGGCAAGAGACCCAGTACTTC.

The V and J genes are TRBV5-1 and TRBJ2-5; no clear D. Looked up from germline, CDR1 is SGHRS and CDR2 is YFSETQ. The CDR3 runs 14 residues. V dropped 4 bases and J dropped 0 bases, with 10 bases sitting between them. CDR3 sequence (DNA): TGCGCCAGCAGCATATGGACGGACCAAGAGACCCAGTACTTC. Encoded protein: CASSIWTDQETQYF.

The CDR3 here is CASSSVRGANEAFF. As DNA, the CDR3 is TGTGCCAGCAGCTCCGTTAGGGGTGCCAATGAAGCTTTCTTT. The chain is built from TRBV27 and TRBJ1-1; D might be TRBD1 (5 bases). CDR1 and CDR2 from the germline V gene are MNHEY and SMNVEV (reference sequence). Between the trimmed V and J ends, which lost 6 bases and 7 bases, there was a span of 18 bases. The CDR3 has 14 residues.

This chain connects TRBV11-1 to TRBJ2-7; 7 nucleotides line up with TRBD1. Germline CDR1 and CDR2: SGHAT and FQDESV (reference sequence). This CDR3 comprises 15 residues. J was trimmed by 5 bases and V by 7 bases; bases with no gene match: 14. The CDR3 nucleotides are TGTGCCAGCACCCTACACAGGGGCAGTCCTAACGAGCAGTACTTC. This encodes CASTLHRGSPNEQYF.

The V and J genes are TRBV9 and TRBJ1-4, with D possibly matching TRBD1 (5 bases). Trimming took off 4 bases at V and 2 bases at J, with 9 bases between the two ends. The CDR3 sequence is 14 residues long. Germline V lookup: CDR1 SGDLS, CDR2 YYNGEE. Here the CDR3 reads CASSPRGTNEKLFF. The CDR3 DNA reads as TGTGCCAGCAGCCCCCGGGGGACTAATGAAAAACTGTTTTTT.

V is TRBV19 and J is TRBJ1-3; TRBD1 aligns across 11 bases. V lost 4 bases, J lost 3 bases, and 20 bases stayed unmatched. This CDR3 comprises 21 residues. Looked up from germline, CDR1 is LNHDA and CDR2 is SQIVND (reference sequence). This chain's CDR3 is CASSTPDLDPGTGGIGNTIYF. The CDR3 DNA reads as TGTGCCAGTAGTACCCCTGACCTAGACCCCGGGACAGGGGGAATTGGAAACACCATATATTTT.

This chain links TRBV7-9 with TRBJ2-7, with 8 bases fitting TRBD1. The CDR3 has 14 residues. V shed 5 bases and J 2 bases; nucleotides not matched to a gene: 5. Germline lookup yields CDR1 SEHNR and CDR2 FQNEAQ (reference sequence). The CDR3 DNA reads as TGTGCCAGCAGCATCCGGGACAGGCCCTACGAGCAGTACTTC. Encoded protein: CASSIRDRPYEQYF.

V gene TRBV10-2 combines with J gene TRBJ1-1; no firm D call. V was shortened by 7 bases and J by 0 bases, with 9 bases between the two germline ends. This CDR3 region has 13 residues. CDR1 is WSHSY, CDR2 SAAADI, per germline. This CDR3 reads CASTEEVNTEAFF. In DNA form, the CDR3 reads TGCGCCAGCACGGAGGAGGTGAACACTGAAGCTTTCTTT.

The rearrangement uses TRBV5-6 and TRBJ1-1; D remains unclear. The CDR3 consists of 16 residues. Germline CDR1 is SGHDT and CDR2 is YYEEEE. Trimming took off 0 bases at V and 2 bases at J, with 14 bases between the two ends. The CDR3 nucleotides read TGTGCCAGCAGCTTGGTGGGTCTCGATCCTAACACTGAAGCTTTCTTT. This gives the protein CASSLVGLDPNTEAFF.

The chain combines TRBV4-1 with TRBJ1-5; D unresolved. Trimming shortened V by 4 bases and J by 2 bases, and 15 bases separated the two germline ends. The CDR3 covers 16 residues. Germline V lookup: CDR1 MGHRA, CDR2 YSYEKL. The CDR3 sequence is CASSRRGRVGNQPQHF. CDR3 coding DNA: TGCGCCAGCAGCCGACGCGGACGGGTGGGCAATCAGCCCCAGCATTTT.

This rearrangement joins TRBV4-1 to TRBJ2-2; D may be TRBD2 (7 bases). This CDR3 spans 21 amino acids. V was pared by 0 bases and J by 4 bases, with 27 bases between. Germline loops: CDR1 MGHRA, CDR2 YSYEKL. The DNA of the CDR3 is TGCGCCAGCAGCCAAGAAGGAGGGGGGGTTTGGATAGCGGGTATCACCGGGGAGCTGTTTTTT. Translation gives CASSQEGGGVWIAGITGELFF.

The gene calls are TRBV7-9 and TRBJ2-5; unclear D gene. Per germline, CDR1 SEHNR and CDR2 FQNEAQ (reference sequence). CDR3 length equals 14 residues. The V end was cut by 2 bases, the J end by 2 bases, with 9 bases between. The CDR3: CASSLLGTQETQYF. DNA of the CDR3: TGTGCCAGCAGCTTATTGGGCACTCAAGAGACCCAGTACTTC.

V and J are TRBV29-1 and TRBJ2-7; D call uncertain. Trimming cost V 7 bases and J 5 bases, with 21 bases left between them. The CDR3 loop spans 14 amino acids. The germline gives CDR1 SQVTM, CDR2 ANQGSEA. The CDR3 DNA follows: TGCAGCGCCATAGACCCCGGTTTTACCGACGAGCAGTACTTC. Translation gives CSAIDPGFTDEQYF.

The CDR3 DNA is TGTGCCTGGAGTGTCAGCGGGAGTACTGAGCAGTTCTTC. Translation gives CAWSVSGSTEQFF. The chain employs TRBV30 and TRBJ2-1, with 8 bases identical to TRBD2. Germline V gene lookup returns CDR1 GTSNPN and CDR2 SVGIG (reference sequence). The length of the CDR3 is 13 residues. V shed 0 bases and J 9 bases; nucleotides not matched to a gene: 4.

V usage is TRBV5-6 and J usage is TRBJ1-1, with a tentative D call TRBD1 (6 bases). Trimming shortened V by 1 base and J by 3 bases, and 13 bases separated the two germline ends. Germline V gene lookup returns CDR1 SGHDT and CDR2 YYEEEE. The CDR3 loop spans 15 amino acids. CDR3 residues: CASSLSFGQYTEAFF. The CDR3 bases are TGTGCCAGCAGCTTGTCGTTCGGACAGTACACTGAAGCTTTCTTT.

The chain employs TRBV7-9 and TRBJ1-2; no clear D. Trimming took 4 bases from V and 3 from J, leaving 9 bases between them. Germline values: CDR1 SEHNR, CDR2 FQNEAQ (reference sequence). This CDR3 is 13 amino acids long. The CDR3 DNA sequence: TGTGCCAGCAGCTCAGACATCTACTATGGCTACACCTTC. Its protein product is CASSSDIYYGYTF.

The J gene is TRBJ1-4, the V gene TRBV27, with no clear D. V shed 7 bases and J shed 4 bases, with 13 bases lying between them. The CDR3 runs 14 residues. Looked up from germline, CDR1 is MNHEY and CDR2 is SMNVEV (reference sequence). CDR3 amino acids: CASKKPGFNEKLFF. CDR3 nucleotides: TGTGCCAGCAAGAAACCGGGCTTTAATGAAAAACTGTTTTTT.

The chain joins TRBV6-6 to TRBJ2-7, with 8 bases identical to TRBD1. Germline CDR1 MNHNY, CDR2 SVGAGI (reference sequence). V trimming: 5 bases; J trimming: 3 bases; junction bases outside the gene matches: 9. The CDR3 extends over 15 amino acids. CDR3 loop: CASSRTGTGRYEQYF. DNA of the CDR3: TGTGCCAGCAGTCGGACCGGGACAGGACGCTACGAGCAGTACTTC.

The DNA of the CDR3 is TGTGCCAGCAGCTCTAGCGGGGGTTACAATGAGCAGTTCTTC. Protein sequence: CASSSSGGYNEQFF. The genes are TRBV5-4 and TRBJ2-1; 10 bases are shared with TRBD2. The CDR3 sequence is 14 residues long. Germline V lookup: CDR1 SGHNT, CDR2 YYREEE (reference sequence). With 3 bases clipped from V and 4 bases from J, the junction kept 1 base outside the gene matches. The variable domain in full, with the rest retrieved from reference TRBV5-4 and TRBJ2-1, is ETGVTQSPTHLIKTRGQQVTLRCSSQSGHNTVSWYQQALGQGPQFIFQYYREEENGRGNFPPRFSGLQFPNYSSELNVNALELDDSALYLCASSSSGGYNEQFFGPGTRLTVL.

The chain is built from TRBV7-8 and TRBJ2-7; 9 bases line up with TRBD2. This CDR3 is built from 12 residues. The ends lost 9 bases at V and 7 bases at J; junction bases unmatched: 7. Germline V gene lookup returns CDR1 SGHVS and CDR2 FQNEAQ. The CDR3 DNA reads as TGTGCCAGTATAGCGGGAGTAGGTGAGCAGTACTTC. Protein: CASIAGVGEQYF.

The V call is TRBV18, the J call TRBJ2-1; 7 bases are shared with TRBD2. Germline CDR1 is KGHSH and CDR2 is LQKENI. The CDR3 runs 16 residues. V was pared by 6 bases and J by 1 base, with 9 bases of the junction left unmatched. CDR3 DNA sequence: TGTGCCAGCTCCCAAGCAGCGGGGATATCCTACAATGAGCAGTTCTTC. The encoded protein is CASSQAAGISYNEQFF.

The chain has TRBV28 and TRBJ2-3; the D is unclear. The V gene's germline CDR1 is MDHEN and CDR2 SYDVKM. V lost 6 bases and J 0 bases, leaving 19 bases between the germline ends. The CDR3 is made up of 17 amino acids. CDR3 amino acids: CASSQTLVMSSTDTQYF. CDR3 DNA: TGTGCCAGCAGCCAAACCTTGGTTATGTCTAGCACAGATACGCAGTATTTT.